A single sample gave rise to the 31 T cell receptor beta chains below, sequenced in a study of blood T cell repertoires in COVID-19 (dated by TCRdb to 2018 to 2021). The method was the immunoSEQ multiplex PCR assay. Imported from immuneACCESS, the table was reduced by TCRdb to in-frame sequences with V and J called. These copies leave out some clones; in studies compared against another copy, an unresolved V gene accounts for under half, and the cause of the remainder is not known. The sample table holds 85,000 to 120,000 clones, of which about 85% were seen once. Jointly, the top ten make up 2% of the sample. Sequences were obtained from peripheral blood. These receptors originate from a man in his fifties or sixties with active COVID-19.

This chain links TRBV5-1 with TRBJ1-1; no reliable D call. Trimming left V 2 bases short and J 1 base short, with 15 bases between. CDR1 and CDR2 from the germline V gene are SGHRS and YFSETQ. The CDR3 is 16 amino acids. The CDR3 sequence: CASSFMGGGRNTEAFF. The CDR3 nucleotides read TGCGCCAGCAGCTTCATGGGAGGAGGTAGGAACACTGAAGCTTTCTTT.

This chain links TRBV5-6 with TRBJ2-3; the match to TRBD1 covers 12 bases. Germline V gene sequence: CDR1 SGHDT, CDR2 YYEEEE. V gave up 0 bases and J gave up 6 bases; unmatched junction bases: 8. The CDR3 is made up of 17 amino acids. CDR3 in DNA: TGTGCCAGCAGCTTGGTAGTGGGGACAGGGGGCGCGGATACGCAGTATTTT. Its translation is CASSLVVGTGGADTQYF.

The gene calls are TRBV5-4 and TRBJ2-1; TRBD1 is a possible D gene (6 bases). V lost 4 bases to trimming and J lost 4 bases, with 9 bases between them. Germline V gene sequence: CDR1 SGHNT, CDR2 YYREEE (reference sequence). The length of the CDR3 is 13 residues. CDR3 sequence: CASSHQGYNEQFF. DNA for the CDR3: TGTGCCAGCAGCCACCAGGGGTACAATGAGCAGTTCTTC.

The chain combines TRBV2 with TRBJ2-5; 9 positions match TRBD1. J was trimmed by 3 bases and V by 7 bases; bases with no gene match: 9. Germline V gene data show CDR1 as SNHLY and CDR2 as FYNNEI. The CDR3 sequence is 15 residues long. CDR3 protein: CASTEGDRAEETQYF. DNA for the CDR3: TGTGCCAGCACCGAGGGGGACAGGGCGGAAGAGACCCAGTACTTC.

The gene calls are TRBV5-1 and TRBJ1-1; TRBD1 matches at 9 bases. The trim removed 4 bases at V and 4 bases at J, leaving 11 bases unmatched. This CDR3 has 16 amino acids. CDR1 and CDR2 (germline): SGHRS, YFSETQ. The CDR3 bases are TGCGCCAGCAGCCCTACTCCGGGACAGGGAGGCACTGAAGCTTTCTTT. It translates to CASSPTPGQGGTEAFF.

The chain uses TRBV5-4 and TRBJ2-7; 8 bases are shared with TRBD1. V lost 3 bases to trimming and J lost 5 bases; unmatched junction nucleotides: 4. From germline, CDR1 is SGHNT and CDR2 YYREEE (reference sequence). The CDR3 runs 13 residues. The CDR3 region has the DNA TGTGCCAGCAGCTGGGCAGGGGGCAACGAGCAGTACTTC. As protein: CASSWAGGNEQYF.

This clone occurred once. This chain uses TRBV5-6 with TRBJ2-5; the D gene is possibly TRBD1 (6 bases). Looked up from germline, CDR1 is SGHDT and CDR2 is YYEEEE. The CDR3 runs to 15 residues. The V end was cut by 4 bases, the J end by 1 base, with 14 bases between. CDR3 in DNA: TGTGCCAGCAGCGTGGACAGACCCCTCCAAGAGACCCAGTACTTC. Protein: CASSVDRPLQETQYF.

The chain joins TRBV9 to TRBJ1-5; weak D call: TRBD1 (5 bases). Germline CDR1 is SGDLS and CDR2 is YYNGEE. Trimming left V 0 bases short and J 5 bases short, with 9 bases between. The CDR3 consists of 14 residues. The CDR3 spells CASSVGGEDQPQHF. CDR3 nucleotide sequence: TGTGCCAGCAGCGTAGGAGGGGAGGATCAGCCCCAGCATTTT. Supplemented by reference TRBV9 and TRBJ1-5, the full variable domain reads DSGVTQTPKHLITATGQRVTLRCSPRSGDLSVYWYQQSLDQGLQFLIQYYNGEERAKGNILERFSAQQFPDLHSELNLSSLELGDSALYFCASSVGGEDQPQHFGDGTRLSIL.

The chain recombines TRBV11-2 with TRBJ1-5; D ambiguous. CDR3 size: 15 residues. The V gene lost 5 bases and the J gene lost 1 base, with 12 bases spanning the gap. Per germline, CDR1 SGHAT and CDR2 FQNNGV. In DNA, the CDR3 is TGTGCCAGCAGCCGAGCTGGAGGAAGCAATCAGCCCCAGCATTTT. This sequence encodes CASSRAGGSNQPQHF.

The V and J genes are TRBV18 and TRBJ2-2, with 7 bases matching TRBD1. The CDR3 loop spans 14 amino acids. CDR1 is KGHSH and CDR2 is LQKENI in the germline V gene. The V gene end was trimmed by 4 bases and the J gene end by 1 base; junction bases not matched to a gene: 0. The CDR3 DNA follows: TGTGCCAGCTCACGGACAGGGAACACCGGGGAGCTGTTTTTT. It specifies CASSRTGNTGELFF.

CDR3 amino acids: CASSPATGTGAQHF. In DNA form, the CDR3 reads TGTGCCAGCAGTCCAGCGACAGGGACGGGGGCCCAGCATTTT. This chain joins TRBV2 and TRBJ1-5; 7 positions agree with TRBD1. This CDR3 has 14 amino acids. Germline CDR1 reads SNHLY; CDR2 reads FYNNEI. Losses at the gene ends were 5 bases for V and 11 bases for J; bases not matched to a gene: 12. The whole variable domain, remainder taken from reference TRBV2 and TRBJ1-5, is EPEVTQTPSHQVTQMGQEVILRCVPISNHLYFYWYRQILGQKVEFLVSFYNNEISEKSEIFDDQFSVERPDGSNFTLKIRSTKLEDSAMYFCASSPATGTGAQHFGDGTRLSIL.

This chain uses TRBV3-1 (or the pseudogene TRBV3-2) with TRBJ1-1, with D uncertain. Germline V gene data show CDR1 as LGHDT and CDR2 as YNNKEL (reference sequence). This CDR3 comprises 14 residues. Trimming stripped 4 bases from V and 1 base from J, with 10 bases between. The chain's CDR3 is CASSPSQKNTEAFF. The DNA of the CDR3 is TGTGCCAGCAGCCCCTCCCAGAAGAACACTGAAGCTTTCTTT.

This clone was seen only once. This sequence joins TRBV11-2 and TRBJ2-5; a weak D match, TRBD1 (6 bases). Germline CDR1 and CDR2: SGHAT and FQNNGV. The CDR3 covers 17 residues. V was cut by 5 bases and J by 1 base, with 20 bases left in between. The CDR3, as DNA: TGTGCCAGCAGCGGGGACATACAGAGTTGGGGCCAAGAGACCCAGTACTTC. As protein: CASSGDIQSWGQETQYF.

The chain recombines TRBV10-3 with TRBJ1-2; TRBD1 is a possible D gene (6 bases). The germline CDR1 and CDR2 sequences are ENHRY and SYGVKD. V lost 3 bases and J 3 bases, leaving 14 bases between the germline ends. The CDR3 sequence is 15 residues long. The CDR3 region is CAISDDRGADYGYTF. The CDR3 DNA reads TGTGCCATCAGTGATGACCGGGGGGCAGACTATGGCTACACCTTC.

CDR3 sequence (DNA): TGTGCCAGTAGTATAGGGAAGGGGGCTGTGACCCAGTACTTC. Translation: CASSIGKGAVTQYF. This rearrangement joins TRBV19 to TRBJ2-5; 7 positions match TRBD1. The J segment lost 7 bases and the V segment lost 1 base, leaving 6 bases of the junction unmatched. The CDR3 is 14 residues long. Germline-derived CDR1 and CDR2 are LNHDA and SQIVND (reference sequence).

The V gene is TRBV7-8, the J gene TRBJ2-1, with 7 bases identical to TRBD1. Germline CDR1 is SGHVS and CDR2 is FQNEAQ. V lost 5 bases to trimming and J lost 3 bases; unmatched junction nucleotides: 4. The CDR3 covers 14 residues. The CDR3 DNA reads TGTGCCAGCAGCACCCGGGACAGCTACAATGAGCAGTTCTTC. Its translation is CASSTRDSYNEQFF.

The V gene is TRBV7-9, the J gene TRBJ1-1; D remains unclear. Trimming cost V 5 bases and J 0 bases, with 7 bases left between them. The germline V gene encodes CDR1 SEHNR and CDR2 FQNEAQ (reference sequence). The CDR3 contains 13 residues. The CDR3 DNA sequence: TGTGCCAGCAGCACGCTAGTGAACACTGAAGCTTTCTTT. This gives the protein CASSTLVNTEAFF.

The chain has TRBV11-2 and TRBJ2-4; TRBD1 aligns across 7 bases. Germline loops: CDR1 SGHAT, CDR2 FQNNGV. The V segment lost 3 bases and the J segment 0 bases; nucleotides outside the gene matches: 14. The CDR3 runs 19 residues. The CDR3 bases are TGTGCCAGCAGCTTCCCTCCGGGACAGTTAATACTAGCCAAAAACATTCAGTACTTC. Its translation: CASSFPPGQLILAKNIQYF. Supplemented by reference TRBV11-2 and TRBJ2-4, the full variable domain reads EAGVAQSPRYKIIEKRQSVAFWCNPISGHATLYWYQQILGQGPKLLIQFQNNGVVDDSQLPKDRFSAERLKGVDSTLKIQPAKLEDSAVYLCASSFPPGQLILAKNIQYFGAGTRLSVL.

J is TRBJ1-2 and V is TRBV9; maybe TRBD1 (6 bases). Germline lookup yields CDR1 SGDLS and CDR2 YYNGEE. V gave up 1 base and J gave up 2 bases, with 12 bases separating them. The CDR3 is 15 amino acids. DNA of the CDR3: TGTGCCAGCAGCGTACTACAGGGCGGGAACTATGGCTACACCTTC. Residues: CASSVLQGGNYGYTF.

V is TRBV7-9 and J is TRBJ1-1, with D perhaps matching TRBD1 (6 bases). The CDR3 has 16 amino acids. The germline V gene encodes CDR1 SEHNR and CDR2 FQNEAQ (reference sequence). V was cut by 1 base and J by 1 base, with 13 bases left in between. CDR3 bases: TGTGCCAGCAGCTTAGAGTTACAGGGTCCGAACACTGAAGCTTTCTTT. It encodes CASSLELQGPNTEAFF.

The V call is TRBV11-1, the J call TRBJ1-1; no reliable D call. Trimming cost V 1 base and J 2 bases, with 8 bases left between them. The V gene's germline CDR1 is SGHAT and CDR2 FQDESV (reference sequence). The CDR3 loop spans 14 amino acids. In DNA form, the CDR3 reads TGTGCCAGCAGCTTAGGGTGGAGTAACACTGAAGCTTTCTTT. Its protein is CASSLGWSNTEAFF. The whole variable domain, remainder taken from reference TRBV11-1 and TRBJ1-1, is EAEVAQSPRYKITEKSQAVAFWCDPISGHATLYWYRQILGQGPELLVQFQDESVVDDSQLPKDRFSAERLKGVDSTLKIQPAELGDSAMYLCASSLGWSNTEAFFGQGTRLTVV.

The rearrangement joins TRBV24-1 to TRBJ2-3; D gene uncertain. Germline values: CDR1 KGHDR, CDR2 SFDVKD. The CDR3 totals 13 residues. V lost 3 bases, J lost 2 bases, and 5 bases lay in between. The CDR3 here is CATSDPVTDTQYF. For the CDR3, the DNA is TGTGCCACCAGTGATCCCGTCACAGATACGCAGTATTTT.

The chain couples TRBV7-8 to TRBJ1-6; a weak D match, TRBD1 (6 bases). Trimming removed 3 bases at V and 10 bases at J, with 22 bases between. CDR3 size: 17 residues. Germline V CDR1 and CDR2: SGHVS, FQNEAQ. CDR3 loop: CASSLLRLGGEGSPLHF. CDR3 DNA: TGTGCCAGCAGCTTGTTACGGTTAGGGGGAGAAGGATCACCCCTCCACTTT.

The chain is built from TRBV11-2 and TRBJ1-6, with 7 bases fitting TRBD1. Germline trimming cut 5 bases from V and 7 bases from J; bases unmatched to any gene: 2. The CDR3 spans 13 residues. Germline CDR1 is SGHAT and CDR2 is FQNNGV. CDR3 nucleotides: TGTGCCAGCAGCCAGGGACAGAATTCACCCCTCCACTTT. Protein: CASSQGQNSPLHF.

This CDR3 is CASSTDRGQPQHF. The CDR3 nucleotides read TGTGCCAGCAGCACGGACAGGGGACAGCCCCAGCATTTT. V usage is TRBV6-2 or TRBV6-3 and J usage is TRBJ1-5; TRBD1 aligns across 9 bases. V shed 6 bases and J 7 bases; nucleotides not matched to a gene: 4. The germline CDR1 and CDR2 sequences are MNHEY and SVGEGT. The CDR3 covers 13 residues.

V and J are TRBV15 and TRBJ2-1; 12 bases align to TRBD2. This CDR3 is 20 amino acids long. CDR1 is LNHNV and CDR2 is YYDKDF in the germline V gene (reference sequence). V shed 0 bases, J shed 1 base, and the junction held 10 bases outside the gene matches. DNA of the CDR3: TGTGCCACCAGCAGAGACCTGACTAGCGGGGGCACCCCATCCTACAATGAGCAGTTCTTC. Translating gives CATSRDLTSGGTPSYNEQFF.

The V and J genes are TRBV3-1 (or the pseudogene TRBV3-2) and TRBJ2-3; 9 bases align to TRBD2. V lost 4 bases and J lost 3; bases outside the gene matches: 11. There are 17 residues in the CDR3. Germline CDR1 reads LGHDT; CDR2 reads YNNKEL (reference sequence). The CDR3 sequence: CASSLAGGVVGTDTQYF. The CDR3 DNA reads as TGTGCCAGCAGCCTCGCGGGGGGGGTGGTTGGTACAGATACGCAGTATTTT.

The gene calls are TRBV6-5 and TRBJ1-2; perhaps TRBD1 as D (5 bases). The CDR3 has 14 amino acids. Germline V CDR1 and CDR2: MNHEY, SVGAGI. V gave up 0 bases and J gave up 8 bases, with 13 bases separating them. Written as DNA, the CDR3 is TGTGCCAGCAGTTACTCGGTCACCGGGGGGGGCTACACCTTC. It codes for CASSYSVTGGGYTF.

The chain is built from TRBV5-6 and TRBJ1-6, with TRBD1 matching over 7 bases. Germline values: CDR1 SGHDT, CDR2 YYEEEE. The CDR3 length is 14 residues. With 4 bases clipped from V and 8 bases from J, the junction kept 6 bases outside the gene matches. For the CDR3, the DNA is TGTGCCAGCAGCGGTACAGGGGTGGATTCACCCCTCCACTTT. Its translation: CASSGTGVDSPLHF.

This chain joins TRBV5-6 and TRBJ2-7; maybe TRBD1 (6 bases). V was cut by 4 bases and J by 10 bases, with 15 bases left in between. Germline CDR1 SGHDT, CDR2 YYEEEE. The CDR3 has 12 residues. The CDR3 sequence: CASSTNRARQYF. The CDR3 DNA sequence: TGTGCCAGCAGCACAAACAGGGCGCGACAGTACTTC.

The chain employs TRBV7-8 and TRBJ1-2; D possibly corresponds to TRBD1 (5 bases). The germline CDR1 and CDR2 sequences are SGHVS and FQNEAQ. V lost 5 bases and J 5 bases, leaving 15 bases between the germline ends. There are 14 residues in the CDR3. The CDR3 DNA is TGTGCCAGCAGCGATGGACACGGGAGTTATGGCTACACCTTC. As protein: CASSDGHGSYGYTF.